This T cell receptor (beta chain) was sequenced in a study of T cell responses to AZD1222 COVID-19 vaccine. Worth noting for this clone: Its cognate antigen is unknown.

Whole-study results and caveats: Recipients of AZD1222 seropositive at baseline numbered only five or six. It should be noted that donors were predominantly white British and more often female, and clonal diversity was possibly underestimated.

Sequencing was performed with immunoSEQ multiplex PCR; in TCRdb, only in-frame clones are kept and a portion is missing. The table lists roughly 100,000 clones, more than 75% of them singletons. The TCR comes from an adult in good health. The source was peripheral blood, collected on day 0 of AZD1222 vaccination.

Written as DNA, the CDR3 is TGTGCCAGCAGTGAGGCTAGGGCGGGAAGGAACGAGCAGTACTTC. It yields the protein CASSEARAGRNEQYF. The J gene is TRBJ2-7, the V gene TRBV25-1, with a possible D match to TRBD2 (6 bases). This CDR3 spans 15 amino acids. V was pared by 3 bases and J by 5 bases, with 17 bases between. CDR1 and CDR2 (germline): MGHDK, SYGVNS.